The text below deals with one TCR beta chain. With a much larger clone just one base away, this may be a read error. With MiXCR, TCRdb called clones anew from the PCR reads. The sample includes 40,000 or so clones, 19% of them seen just once. This CDR3 is built from 15 residues. Germline CDR1 reads SNHLY; CDR2 reads FYNNEI. This sample was taken from a study of metastatic and nonmetastatic thyroid tumors. Not a single patient had been given any form of treatment at any point before undergoing thyroid surgery. The V and J genes are TRBV2 and TRBJ2-2; 11 nucleotides match TRBD2. The source is a female donor with papillary thyroid cancer or a benign thyroid nodule (not recorded which). Some clones in this sample may be carry-over from other donors' samples. Sequenced sample: blood. The CDR3 loop is CASSETSGRTVELFF. Here the CDR3 DNA reads TGTGCCAGCAGTGAAACTAGCGGGAGAACCGTGGAGCTGTTTTTT.